This T cell receptor (beta chain) was found in a study of control samples from healthy donors and cancer patients. Libraries were prepared by immunoSEQ multiplex PCR; TCRdb keeps only in-frame clonotypes and omits some of them. Here the sample spans about 110,000 clones, 88% being singletons. This receptor was obtained from a woman between 55 and 75 years old with lung cancer. The sequenced material came from PBMCs.

CDR3 amino acids: CASSMWTSDSYEQYF. Written as DNA, the CDR3 is TGTGCCAGCAGTATGTGGACTAGCGACTCCTACGAGCAGTACTTC. The chain recombines TRBV6-2 or TRBV6-3 with TRBJ2-7, with TRBD2 identical over 9 bases. The V gene's germline CDR1 is MNHEY and CDR2 SVGEGT. The CDR3 extends over 15 amino acids. J lost 0 bases, V lost 5 bases, and 5 bases had no gene match.